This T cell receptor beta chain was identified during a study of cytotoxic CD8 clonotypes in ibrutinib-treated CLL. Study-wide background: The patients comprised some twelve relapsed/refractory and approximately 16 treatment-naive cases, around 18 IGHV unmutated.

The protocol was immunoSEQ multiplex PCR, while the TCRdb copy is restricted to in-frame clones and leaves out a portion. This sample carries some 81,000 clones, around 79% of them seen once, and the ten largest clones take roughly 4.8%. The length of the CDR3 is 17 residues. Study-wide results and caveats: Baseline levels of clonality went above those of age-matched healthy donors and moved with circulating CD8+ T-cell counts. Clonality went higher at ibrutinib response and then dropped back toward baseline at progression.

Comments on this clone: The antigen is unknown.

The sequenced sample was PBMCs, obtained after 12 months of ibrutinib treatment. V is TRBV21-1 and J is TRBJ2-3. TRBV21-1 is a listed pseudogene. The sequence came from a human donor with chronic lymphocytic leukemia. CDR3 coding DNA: TGTGCCAGCAGCCCAAAGGTGGCTACCCACCACACAGATACGCAGTATTTT. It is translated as CASSPKVATHHTDTQYF.